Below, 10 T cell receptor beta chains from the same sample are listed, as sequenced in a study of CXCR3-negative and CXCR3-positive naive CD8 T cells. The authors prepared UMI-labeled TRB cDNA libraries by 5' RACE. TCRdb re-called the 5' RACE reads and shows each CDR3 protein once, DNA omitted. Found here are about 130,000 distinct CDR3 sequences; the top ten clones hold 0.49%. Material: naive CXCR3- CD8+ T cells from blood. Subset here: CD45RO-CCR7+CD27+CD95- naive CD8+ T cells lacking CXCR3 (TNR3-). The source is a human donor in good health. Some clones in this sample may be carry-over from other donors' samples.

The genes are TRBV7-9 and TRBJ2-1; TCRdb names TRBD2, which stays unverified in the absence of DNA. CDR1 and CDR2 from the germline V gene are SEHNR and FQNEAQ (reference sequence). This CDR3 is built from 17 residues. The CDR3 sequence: CASSSLAGGLSNNEQFF.

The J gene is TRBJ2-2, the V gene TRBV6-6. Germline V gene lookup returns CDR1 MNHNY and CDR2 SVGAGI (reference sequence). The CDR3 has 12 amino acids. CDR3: CASSYSTRELFF.

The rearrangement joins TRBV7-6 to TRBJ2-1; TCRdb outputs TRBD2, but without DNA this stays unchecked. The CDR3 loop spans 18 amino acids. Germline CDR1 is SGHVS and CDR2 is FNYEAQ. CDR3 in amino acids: CASSLVAIAGAVYNEQFF.

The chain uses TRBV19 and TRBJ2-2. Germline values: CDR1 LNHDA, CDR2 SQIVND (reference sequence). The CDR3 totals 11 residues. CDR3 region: CASEITGELFF.

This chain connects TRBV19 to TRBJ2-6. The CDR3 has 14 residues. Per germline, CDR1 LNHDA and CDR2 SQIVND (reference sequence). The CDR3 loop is CASKWLSGANVLTF.

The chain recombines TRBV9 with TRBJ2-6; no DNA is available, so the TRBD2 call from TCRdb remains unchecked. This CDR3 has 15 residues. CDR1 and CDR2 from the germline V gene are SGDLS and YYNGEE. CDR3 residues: CASSVGPSGANVLTF.

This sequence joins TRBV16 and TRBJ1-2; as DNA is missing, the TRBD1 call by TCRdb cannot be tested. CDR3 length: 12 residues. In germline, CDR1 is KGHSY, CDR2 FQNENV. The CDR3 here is CASSPDPYGYTF.

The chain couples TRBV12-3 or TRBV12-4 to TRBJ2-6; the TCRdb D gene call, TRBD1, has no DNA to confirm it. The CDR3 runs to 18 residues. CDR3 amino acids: CASSLSGTGGLGANVLTF.

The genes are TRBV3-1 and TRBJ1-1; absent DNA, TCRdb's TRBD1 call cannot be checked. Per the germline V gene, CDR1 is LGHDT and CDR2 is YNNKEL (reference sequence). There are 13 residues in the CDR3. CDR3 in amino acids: CASSPGLRTEAFF.

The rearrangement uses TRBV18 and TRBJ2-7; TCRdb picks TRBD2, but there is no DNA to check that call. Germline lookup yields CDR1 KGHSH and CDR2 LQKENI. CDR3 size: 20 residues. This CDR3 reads CASSPDGTSGRASDGYEQYF.